These 10 T cell receptor beta chains came from one sample sequenced in a study of T cells after yellow fever vaccination. Each CDR3 protein gets one entry after TCRdb re-called the 5' RACE reads with MiXCR. This table holds around 30,000 distinct CDR3 sequences, 6.3% found once. The source was PBMCs, either bulk or a sorted T-cell subset (CD4+, CD8+, memory, or dextramer-sorted; not recorded which), collected on the day of the yellow fever booster vaccination. These receptors all come from a man aged 25-45 years who received the YFV17D yellow fever vaccine.

The J gene is TRBJ2-7, the V gene TRBV25-1; D is undetermined. Looked up from germline, CDR1 is MGHDK and CDR2 is SYGVNS. CDR3 length equals 12 residues. V dropped 8 bases and J dropped 5 bases, with 13 bases sitting between them. The CDR3 is CASGMWVNEQYF. CDR3 nucleotide sequence: TGTGCCAGCGGGATGTGGGTAAACGAGCAGTACTTC.

In regard to this clonotype: A junction boundary mismatches the germline segment, possibly from a read error. This rearrangement joins TRBV10-3 to TRBJ2-7; no clear D gene. CDR3 length equals 8 residues. Germline-derived CDR1 and CDR2 are ENHRY and SYGVKD. The CDR3 spells CAMIEHYF. In DNA, the CDR3 is TGTGCCATGATAGAGCATTACTTC.

This clonotype was recorded a few times. This chain connects TRBV29-1 to TRBJ1-3; D is unresolved. The CDR3 loop spans 15 amino acids. Looked up from germline, CDR1 is SQVTM and CDR2 is ANQGSEA. Trimming shortened V by 0 bases and J by 2 bases, and 11 bases separated the two germline ends. CDR3 sequence (DNA): TGCAGCGTTGAAGATTTCGGGAAAGCTGGAAACACCATATATTTT. It encodes CSVEDFGKAGNTIYF.

This clonotype was seen at least ten times. This chain uses TRBV20-1 with TRBJ1-5, with D possibly matching TRBD1 (5 bases). The ends were cut back, 3 bases at V and 4 bases at J, with 16 bases in the middle. In germline, CDR1 is DFQATT, CDR2 SNEGSKA (reference sequence). The CDR3 spans 15 residues. CDR3 sequence: CSARGLTVGNQPQHF. CDR3 bases: TGCAGTGCTAGGGGGCTCACGGTGGGGAATCAGCCCCAGCATTTT.

This clonotype was picked up many times. J is TRBJ1-5 and V is TRBV10-3; D not certain. Germline V gene sequence: CDR1 ENHRY, CDR2 SYGVKD. Trimming shortened V by 3 bases and J by 5 bases, and 5 bases separated the two germline ends. The CDR3 runs to 12 residues. The CDR3 DNA follows: TGTGCCATCAGTGATCCGTATCAGCCCCAGCATTTT. Residues: CAISDPYQPQHF.

This clonotype occurred a few times. The chain links TRBV29-1 to TRBJ1-5, with D hard to call. This CDR3 contains 14 residues. V was cut by 5 bases and J by 3 bases, with 14 bases left in between. From germline, CDR1 is SQVTM and CDR2 ANQGSEA. The CDR3 sequence is CSVSSVSSNQPQHF. The CDR3 nucleotides are TGCAGCGTTAGTTCGGTCAGCTCCAATCAGCCCCAGCATTTT.

This clonotype was seen repeatedly, ten times or more. This chain joins TRBV10-1 and TRBJ2-7, with D possibly being TRBD1 (6 bases). V was trimmed by 6 bases and J by 1 base, leaving 13 bases between them. Germline V gives CDR1 WNHNN, CDR2 SYGVQD (reference sequence). The CDR3 sequence is 14 residues long. CDR3 amino acids: CASSQDSSSYEQYF. CDR3 nucleotides: TGCGCCAGCAGCCAGGACAGTTCTTCCTACGAGCAGTACTTC.

This chain uses TRBV15 with TRBJ1-1, with no clear D. CDR1 is LNHNV, CDR2 YYDKDF, per germline (reference sequence). The CDR3 has 14 amino acids. The germline V and J ends were trimmed by 3 bases and 1 base, with 9 bases remaining between them. The CDR3 DNA reads as TGTGCCACCAGCAGGAACCGGAGGAACACTGAAGCTTTCTTT. Amino acid sequence: CATSRNRRNTEAFF.

Many counts were recorded for this clonotype. J is TRBJ2-4 and V is TRBV20-1; TRBD1 matches 11 bases. Per the germline V gene, CDR1 is DFQATT and CDR2 is SNEGSKA (reference sequence). The CDR3 extends over 13 amino acids. V trimming: 5 bases; J trimming: 9 bases; junction bases outside the gene matches: 6. The CDR3 region has the DNA TGCAGTGCTGGACAGGGGGCGCAGGGCATTCAGTACTTC. Encoded protein: CSAGQGAQGIQYF.

This clonotype was recorded a few times. In DNA form, the CDR3 reads TGTGCCAGTAGTATGTCAATAATTCAGCCCCAGCATTTT. Encoded protein: CASSMSIIQPQHF. This chain uses TRBV19 with TRBJ1-5; D not resolved. Germline V gene lookup returns CDR1 LNHDA and CDR2 SQIVND (reference sequence). Trimming took off 3 bases at V and 6 bases at J, with 9 bases between the two ends. The CDR3 is 13 amino acids.